This T cell receptor (beta chain) appears in the sequencing data of a study of CD8 T cells in ankylosing spondylitis (dated by TCRdb to between 2016 and 2019). Concerning the study at large: The study profiled T cell receptor beta repertoires in healthy donors and ankylosing spondylitis patients to find disease-linked TCR variants. Peripheral blood samples were taken, and synovial fluid was additionally collected from ankylosing spondylitis patients. In total, the full study cohort was made up of roughly 110 healthy donors and approximately 27 ankylosing spondylitis patients. Summary of the overall study and its limitations: A TCR beta motif made up of 7 to 9 highly homologous amino acid variants appeared to be characteristic of blood from ankylosing spondylitis patients. Some motif variants had previously been reported in the synovial fluid and blood of reactive arthritis patients, which suggests shared mechanisms of disease initiation. The disease-linked clones showed a CD8+ phenotype and occurred at relatively low frequencies in peripheral blood. The disease-linked clones were reported to be significantly enriched in matched synovial fluid samples from ankylosing spondylitis patients.

CDR1 and CDR2, looked up from the germline V gene, are SGHRS and YFSETQ. V is clipped by 4 bases and J by 11 bases, and the sequence between their germline boundaries is 24 bases long. The CDR3 measures 15 amino acids from cysteine to phenylalanine. The sequence is cut down to CDR3 DNA, 45 bases in frame from base 1. This clonotype was observed many times. Its antigen target is currently unknown. No much larger clone exists at a distance of one base, and base qualities are not known. This sample was sequenced with an Illumina HiSeq 2500. TCR beta libraries were prepared by quantitative 5'-RACE with molecular barcodes. In the authors' own workflow: Disease-linked TCR variants were identified with a new computational method built on a probabilistic model of VDJ rearrangement. TCRdb reanalyzed the raw reads on its own, using fastp at Q25 for trimming and MiXCR for clone calling, and kept in-frame beta chains. Every CDR3 protein is listed once, alongside the most common genes and DNA of its rows. In this record, the V and J calls reflect TCRdb's handling and not the investigators' own analysis. The sample table lists 240,000 or so distinct CDR3 sequences, around 9.2% of them with a count of one. About 6.8% of the sample rests with the top ten.

The receptor's source is a male donor with ankylosing spondylitis or in good health (not recorded which). The chain joins TRBV5-1 to TRBJ1-1; TRBD1 is a possible D gene, resting on 6 matching bases. Sequencing was done on a sample of blood, either unsorted or a sorted T cell fraction (not recorded which). CDR3 region: CASSTGGGRTSLAFF. The base sequence is TGCGCCAGCAGCACCGGCGGGGGGCGTACTTCTTTGGCTTTCTTT.